What follows are 24 T cell receptor beta chains derived from one specimen sequenced in a study of CD8+CD57+ T cells in acquired aplastic anemia. An expansion of CD8+CD57+ cells by flow cytometry had been shown in patients chosen for sequencing. Using genomic DNA as the template, TCR beta VDJ and CDR3 profiling was carried out. TCRdb fed the reads into MiXCR, producing one record per CDR3 protein. The data contain about 58,000 distinct CDR3 sequences, about 56% of them singletons. What was sequenced was sorted CD4+, CD8+, or CD8+CD57+ T cells (not recorded which) from PBMCs. The source of these receptors is a human donor with aplastic anemia.

This chain uses TRBV2 with TRBJ2-1; weak D call: TRBD1 (5 bases). The germline CDR1 and CDR2 sequences are SNHLY and FYNNEI. V lost 7 bases and J lost 6, with 19 bases in between. The length of the CDR3 is 15 residues. CDR3 amino acids: CASIKGLGECNEQFF. The CDR3, as DNA: TGTGCCAGCATCAAGGGCCTAGGGGAATGCAATGAGCAGTTCTTC.

This chain uses TRBV19 with TRBJ1-1, with a possible D match to TRBD1 (6 bases). V gave up 2 bases and J gave up 5 bases, with 12 bases separating them. This CDR3 spans 14 amino acids. The germline CDR1 and CDR2 sequences are LNHDA and SQIVND (reference sequence). CDR3 DNA sequence: TGTGCCAGTAGTATACCCAACAGGGTTACTGAAGCTTTCTTT. Translated, it gives CASSIPNRVTEAFF.

The gene calls are TRBV7-2 and TRBJ1-1, with unresolved D. The CDR3 is made up of 13 amino acids. The germline V gene encodes CDR1 SGHTA and CDR2 FQGNSA. Trimming removed 4 bases at V and 1 base at J, with 7 bases between. The CDR3 spells CASSSDRNTEAFF. CDR3 bases: TGTGCCAGCAGCTCGGACCGGAACACTGAAGCTTTCTTT.

The V call is TRBV15, the J call TRBJ2-3; D not resolved. Germline V gene lookup returns CDR1 LNHNV and CDR2 YYDKDF (reference sequence). Trimming shortened V by 0 bases and J by 6 bases, and 10 bases separated the two germline ends. The CDR3 runs to 14 residues. This CDR3 is CATSRDRAGDTQYF. Here the CDR3 DNA reads TGTGCCACCAGCAGAGATCGGGCAGGCGATACGCAGTATTTT.

V usage is TRBV7-2 and J usage is TRBJ1-5, with D unresolved. The germline gives CDR1 SGHTA, CDR2 FQGNSA. With 1 base removed from V and 7 bases from J, the gap between germline ends came to 8 bases. The CDR3 has 13 amino acids. The CDR3 region has the DNA TGTGCCAGCAGCTTAGGACCCCCCCAGCCCCAGCATTTT. Translation: CASSLGPPQPQHF.

The chain carries TRBV10-3 and TRBJ2-1; 15 positions match TRBD2. This CDR3 is 15 amino acids long. V shed 6 bases, J shed 7 bases, and the junction held 4 bases outside the gene matches. CDR1 is ENHRY, CDR2 SYGVKD, per germline. In DNA, the CDR3 is TGTGCCATCAGAGGGACTAGCGGGGGGCGTAATGAGCAGTTCTTC. As protein: CAIRGTSGGRNEQFF.

The rearrangement uses TRBV12-3 or TRBV12-4 and TRBJ1-2; 11 bases are shared with TRBD1. Unmatched junction bases numbered 5, after V lost 4 bases and J lost 13 bases. The CDR3 extends over 12 amino acids. The CDR3 DNA follows: TGTGCCAGCAGTTCAGGACAGGGGGCGCTCACCTTC. Its protein product is CASSSGQGALTF.

This chain links TRBV29-1 with TRBJ1-2, with 11 bases lining up with TRBD1. J was trimmed by 3 bases and V by 6 bases; bases with no gene match: 3. This CDR3 spans 13 amino acids. CDR1 SQVTM and CDR2 ANQGSEA come from the germline V gene. The CDR3 spells CSVGQGVDYGYTF. For the CDR3, the DNA is TGCAGCGTGGGACAGGGGGTTGACTATGGCTACACCTTC.

This sequence joins TRBV10-3 and TRBJ2-7; a weak D match, TRBD2 (6 bases). Germline lookup yields CDR1 ENHRY and CDR2 SYGVKD. There are 13 residues in the CDR3. V was pared by 0 bases and J by 5 bases, with 8 bases between. The CDR3 is CAISESGTDEQYF. CDR3 coding DNA: TGTGCCATCAGTGAGTCAGGGACTGACGAGCAGTACTTC.

The V call is TRBV19, the J call TRBJ1-6; no clear D. The germline gives CDR1 LNHDA, CDR2 SQIVND (reference sequence). The CDR3 runs to 16 residues. V shed 7 bases and J shed 6 bases, with 19 bases lying between them. The CDR3 DNA is TGTGCCAGTACGTGGTTGGCGGGAACCGGTAATTCACCCCTCCACTTT. It specifies CASTWLAGTGNSPLHF. Looking up the rest from reference TRBV19 and TRBJ1-6 gives the full variable domain: DGGITQSPKYLFRKEGQNVTLSCEQNLNHDAMYWYRQDPGQGLRLIYYSQIVNDFQKGDIAEGYSVSREKKESFPLTVTSAQKNPTAFYLCASTWLAGTGNSPLHFGNGTRLTVT.

This clonotype has at least ten counts. The chain carries TRBV12-3 or TRBV12-4 and TRBJ1-1; 7 positions match TRBD1. There are 14 residues in the CDR3. V was clipped by 6 bases and J by 4 bases; unmatched bases: 8. The CDR3 nucleotides read TGTGCCAGCAGCCCAGGGGGGGAGGGCACTGAAGCTTTCTTT. Translation: CASSPGGEGTEAFF.

V gene TRBV14 combines with J gene TRBJ1-1; D remains unclear. Per the germline V gene, CDR1 is SGHDN and CDR2 is FVKESK. Trimming took 1 base from V and 6 from J, leaving 12 bases between them. This CDR3 comprises 14 residues. The CDR3 nucleotides read TGTGCCAGCAGCCAAGTTGGAGCCGTCTCTGAAGCTTTCTTT. This translates into CASSQVGAVSEAFF.

This clonotype is termed medium-sized (0.01 to 0.1%). The genes are TRBV29-1 and TRBJ1-1; TRBD1 matches at 9 bases. J lost 4 bases, V lost 7 bases, and 4 bases had no gene match. The CDR3 consists of 12 residues. Germline values: CDR1 SQVTM, CDR2 ANQGSEA. CDR3 region: CSASTGGTEAFF. The CDR3 DNA sequence: TGCAGCGCCTCGACAGGGGGCACTGAAGCTTTCTTT.

This clonotype was picked up many times. CDR3 loop: CASEKRAENTEAFF. CDR3 in DNA: TGTGCCAGTGAAAAAAGGGCGGAGAACACTGAAGCTTTCTTT. V gene TRBV6-1 combines with J gene TRBJ1-1; no clear D gene. Per germline, CDR1 MNHNS and CDR2 SASEGT. V lost 9 bases, J lost 1 base, and 15 bases lay in between. This CDR3 is 14 amino acids long.

This sequence joins TRBV4-1 and TRBJ2-3; 7 positions match TRBD2. J lost 3 bases, V lost 1 base, and 4 bases had no gene match. Germline V gene data show CDR1 as MGHRA and CDR2 as YSYEKL. The CDR3 has 15 amino acids. CDR3 residues: CASSQAGGRTDTQYF. The CDR3 DNA is TGCGCCAGCAGCCAAGCGGGGGGACGGACAGATACGCAGTATTTT.

This clonotype was detected ten times or more. The chain has TRBV5-1 and TRBJ2-1; TRBD2 matches at 11 bases. The J segment lost 3 bases and the V segment lost 7 bases, leaving 9 bases of the junction unmatched. The CDR3 has 16 amino acids. The germline gives CDR1 SGHRS, CDR2 YFSETQ. The CDR3 reads CASVPGTSGLYNEQFF. Here the CDR3 DNA reads TGCGCCAGCGTCCCGGGGACTAGCGGACTCTACAATGAGCAGTTCTTC. Filled out from reference TRBV5-1 and TRBJ2-1, the complete variable domain reads KAGVTQTPRYLIKTRGQQVTLSCSPISGHRSVSWYQQTPGQGLQFLFEYFSETQRNKGNFPGRFSGRQFSNSRSEMNVSTLELGDSALYLCASVPGTSGLYNEQFFGPGTRLTVL.

The V gene is TRBV2, the J gene TRBJ2-7, with TRBD1 identical over 9 bases. This CDR3 is 13 amino acids long. Looked up from germline, CDR1 is SNHLY and CDR2 is FYNNEI. The junction had 2 bases not matched to a gene; V was cut back by 3 bases and J by 5 bases. The CDR3 sequence is CASSDRDRDEQYF. DNA for the CDR3: TGTGCCAGCAGTGACCGGGACAGGGACGAGCAGTACTTC.

This rearrangement joins TRBV2 to TRBJ2-1; D may be TRBD1 (6 bases). CDR3 length equals 15 residues. The V gene's germline CDR1 is SNHLY and CDR2 FYNNEI. V dropped 5 bases and J dropped 9 bases, with 20 bases sitting between them. The DNA of the CDR3 is TGTGCCAGCAGTAGGGGACGCCGCGTAGGGGGTGAGCAGTTCTTC. Its protein is CASSRGRRVGGEQFF.

This clonotype has just one count. The chain recombines TRBV7-3 with TRBJ2-5; D may be TRBD2 (6 bases). The V and J ends lost 5 bases and 0 bases respectively, with 10 bases between them. The CDR3 length is 14 residues. CDR1 and CDR2 (germline): SGHTA, FQGTGA. CDR3 loop: CASSVGGYQETQYF. The CDR3 DNA is TGTGCCAGCAGCGTAGGAGGGTACCAAGAGACCCAGTACTTC.

This clonotype was seen just once. The rearrangement joins TRBV10-3 to TRBJ1-2; 9 bases fit TRBD1. The CDR3 consists of 13 residues. V lost 6 bases, J lost 7 bases, and 6 bases stayed unmatched. The germline gives CDR1 ENHRY, CDR2 SYGVKD. The DNA of the CDR3 is TGTGCCATCAGGCTACAGGGGGCAGGTGGCTACACCTTC. It is translated as CAIRLQGAGGYTF.

Comment on this clonotype: This may come from a read error, since a much larger clone is one base off. The chain combines TRBV12-3 or TRBV12-4 with TRBJ2-3; D possibly corresponds to TRBD1 (6 bases). The CDR3 is 12 residues long. CDR3 in DNA: TGTGCCAGCAGTTTACCTCGGGGCAGGGGAAATTTT. Translating it yields CASSLPRGRGNF.

This clonotype was observed many times. The chain recombines TRBV15 with TRBJ2-5; D uncertain. V lost 1 base and J lost 3, with 12 bases in between. The CDR3 is 15 amino acids. Germline CDR1 reads LNHNV; CDR2 reads YYDKDF (reference sequence). The CDR3 nucleotides read TGTGCCACCAGCAGAGGGAGCGAAGCAGAAGAGACCCAGTACTTC. This encodes CATSRGSEAEETQYF.

This clonotype was picked up many times. The gene calls are TRBV7-6 and TRBJ2-1; TRBD1 aligns across 8 bases. The CDR3 covers 16 residues. Germline values: CDR1 SGHVS, CDR2 FNYEAQ. With V trimmed by 1 base and J by 2 bases, 4 bases remained unmatched. CDR3 sequence: CASSLETGDAYNEQFF. For the CDR3, the DNA is TGTGCCAGCAGCTTAGAGACAGGGGACGCCTACAATGAGCAGTTCTTC. The variable domain in full, completed from reference TRBV7-6 and TRBJ2-1, reads GAGVSQSPRYKVTKRGQDVALRCDPISGHVSLYWYRQALGQGPEFLTYFNYEAQQDKSGLPNDRFSAERPEGSISTLTIQRTEQRDSAMYRCASSLETGDAYNEQFFGPGTRLTVL.

This clonotype was observed many times. V gene TRBV6-1 combines with J gene TRBJ1-5; weak D call: TRBD1 (5 bases). CDR3 length: 15 amino acids. From germline, CDR1 is MNHNS and CDR2 SASEGT. Trimming removed 3 bases at V and 3 bases at J, with 12 bases between. CDR3 residues: CASSESAGNNQPQHF. CDR3 nucleotides: TGTGCCAGCAGTGAGAGCGCAGGGAACAATCAGCCCCAGCATTTT.